Listed below are T cell receptor beta chains from one sample, sequenced in a study of CD8 T cells in Susac syndrome. Each CDR3 protein is one row after TCRdb ran MiXCR on the immunoSEQ multiplex PCR reads. The sample carries 15,000 to 20,000 distinct CDR3 sequences, around 96% recorded once. Sequences were obtained from CD8+ T cells from PBMCs. Receptor source: a human donor in good health. The CDR3 runs from the conserved cysteine through the conserved F or W.

J gene,V gene,CDR3 protein
TRBJ2-3,TRBV5-1,CASRTGTSFGDTQYF
TRBJ2-1,TRBV6-5,CASSYRDRGDEQFF
TRBJ2-1,TRBV6-5,CASSYYETGNEQFF
TRBJ1-2,TRBV18,CASSPRSTTGRGSGYTF
TRBJ2-7,TRBV7-2,CASSLEVAGGNEQYF
TRBJ2-1,TRBV28,CASSLPGLAGNNEQFF
TRBJ2-1,TRBV6-5,CASSYSGDPGLNEQFF
TRBJ1-2,TRBV5-4,CASSLYGREINYGYTF
TRBJ2-1,TRBV5-1,CASSLAGGEQFF
TRBJ2-1,TRBV27,CASSDGSSYNEQFF
TRBJ2-5,TRBV9,CASSVGSGNLQETQYF
TRBJ2-3,TRBV13,CASSLGASIHDTQYF
TRBJ2-7,TRBV18,CASSRNSESSYEQYF
TRBJ2-5,TRBV7-9,CASSLDRGRKTQYF
TRBJ2-5,TRBV5-4,CASSLPGLAGVETQYF